Following are 8 T cell receptor beta chains from one sample sequenced in a study of vaccination effects on CD4 cells after COVID-19. Libraries were prepared by immunoSEQ multiplex PCR; TCRdb keeps only in-frame clonotypes and omits some of them. The data contain around 53,000 clones, more than 65% of them seen just once; the ten biggest clones take up approximately 5.8%. Before sequencing took place, the ViraFEST assay used viral peptide pools to expand antigen-specific CD4+ T cells. Isolating CD4+ T cells followed more than eight days of culture. PCR-confirmed SARS-CoV-2 infection occurred in the person between March and December 2020. Their target antigens are unknown. The specimen comprised CD4+ T cells from PBMCs cultured with HIV peptides, sampled before COVID-19 vaccination. Subset meaning: HIV-1 Nef peptide pool negative control/reference culture. These receptors were obtained from a human donor who had a prior SARS-CoV-2 infection.

V usage is TRBV29-1 and J usage is TRBJ1-1; the match to TRBD1 covers 9 bases. Germline CDR1 SQVTM, CDR2 ANQGSEA. The V gene end was trimmed by 6 bases and the J gene end by 4 bases; junction bases not matched to a gene: 6. The CDR3 is 13 amino acids. The CDR3 is CSVAWTGVTEAFF. CDR3 DNA sequence: TGCAGCGTGGCTTGGACAGGGGTCACTGAAGCTTTCTTT.

The rearrangement uses TRBV6-6 and TRBJ2-1, with 11 bases lining up with TRBD2. This CDR3 has 12 residues. Germline values: CDR1 MNHNY, CDR2 SVGAGI (reference sequence). DNA of the CDR3: TGTACCTCTAGCGGGGGGACCGGTGAGCAGTTCTTC. Translated: CTSSGGTGEQFF.

This clone was seen a single time. V and J are TRBV27 and TRBJ2-3; no reliable D call. Germline V gene data show CDR1 as MNHEY and CDR2 as SMNVEV (reference sequence). The CDR3 has 13 residues. Trimming stripped 0 bases from V and 1 base from J, with 2 bases between. The CDR3 nucleotides are TGTGCCAGCAGTTTATCGGGCACAGATACGCAGTATTTT. Translated, it gives CASSLSGTDTQYF.

This clone was observed a handful of times. The J gene is TRBJ1-2, the V gene TRBV10-3; 9 bases map to TRBD1. From germline, CDR1 is ENHRY and CDR2 SYGVKD. This CDR3 has 15 amino acids. Trimming took 2 bases from V and 4 from J; bases not matched to a gene: 5. The CDR3 sequence is CAISEPGQGIYGYTF. In DNA, the CDR3 is TGTGCCATCAGTGAGCCGGGACAGGGAATCTATGGCTACACCTTC.

CDR3: CASSPNRGLNTGELFF. The DNA of the CDR3 is TGTGCCAGCAGCCCGAACAGGGGGCTGAACACCGGGGAGCTGTTTTTT. This chain connects TRBV11-3 to TRBJ2-2; 9 bases fit TRBD1. Looked up from germline, CDR1 is SGHNT and CDR2 is YENEEA. This CDR3 spans 16 amino acids. The trim removed 5 bases at V and 1 base at J, leaving 5 bases unmatched. The variable domain in full, completed from reference TRBV11-3 and TRBJ2-2, reads EAGVVQSPRYKIIEKKQPVAFWCNPISGHNTLYWYLQNLGQGPELLIRYENEEAVDDSQLPKDRFSAERLKGVDSTLKIQPAELGDSAVYLCASSPNRGLNTGELFFGEGSRLTVL.

This chain links TRBV6-6 with TRBJ2-2; a weak D match, TRBD1 (5 bases). Germline-derived CDR1 and CDR2 are MNHNY and SVGAGI (reference sequence). V lost 2 bases and J 5 bases, leaving 12 bases between the germline ends. The CDR3 totals 15 residues. The CDR3 is CASSYQGRRTGELFF. DNA of the CDR3: TGTGCCAGCAGTTACCAGGGTAGACGTACCGGGGAGCTGTTTTTT.

The chain is built from TRBV7-3 and TRBJ2-1; no clear D. Per the germline V gene, CDR1 is SGHTA and CDR2 is FQGTGA. V was shortened by 3 bases and J by 9 bases, with 15 bases between the two germline ends. CDR3 size: 14 residues. The CDR3 protein is CASSFGLVNGEQFF. For the CDR3, the DNA is TGTGCCAGCAGCTTCGGGCTAGTGAACGGTGAGCAGTTCTTC.

The rearrangement uses TRBV7-2 and TRBJ2-1; 9 bases line up with TRBD1. J gave up 7 bases and V 9 bases, and 16 bases lay outside the gene matches. CDR3 length: 16 amino acids. Looked up from germline, CDR1 is SGHTA and CDR2 is FQGNSA. CDR3 residues: CASTGTRRTGVNEQFF. The DNA of the CDR3 is TGTGCCAGTACTGGAACTAGAAGGACAGGGGTGAATGAGCAGTTCTTC.